The clone carrying this TCR beta chain occurred once. Its antigen remains unknown. A history of autoimmune disease or systemic immunosuppression excluded patients. Trimming removed 5 bases from V and 0 bases from J; junction bases left unmatched: 7. The CDR3 runs to 16 residues. The germline CDR1 and CDR2 sequences are MNHEY and SMNVEV (reference sequence). Profiling relied on immunoSEQ multiplex PCR, and the TCRdb table lists in-frame clones only, not all of them. This table has under 40,000 clones, 85% to 90% appearing once. This sample was taken from a study of OX40 agonist ivuxolimab in advanced cancers. In the study overall: Recorded diagnoses for dose-escalation patients were hepatocellular carcinoma, melanoma, renal cell or head and neck cancer. Study findings and constraints: A proportion of nonresponders additionally exhibited low normalized T-cell clonal expansion. Averaging showed that CD8+ T cells had more expanded clones than CD4+ did.

The TCR originated in an adult with an advanced solid tumor such as melanoma, head and neck, liver or kidney cancer. The sample consisted of CD4+ or CD8+ T cells sorted from blood, taken in a trial of the OX40 agonist ivuxolimab. The V gene is TRBV27, the J gene TRBJ2-3; TRBD2 agrees at 8 bases. Written as DNA, the CDR3 is TGTGCCAGCAGTGAATTCCGGGGGGGAAGCACAGATACGCAGTATTTT. It yields the protein CASSEFRGGSTDTQYF.